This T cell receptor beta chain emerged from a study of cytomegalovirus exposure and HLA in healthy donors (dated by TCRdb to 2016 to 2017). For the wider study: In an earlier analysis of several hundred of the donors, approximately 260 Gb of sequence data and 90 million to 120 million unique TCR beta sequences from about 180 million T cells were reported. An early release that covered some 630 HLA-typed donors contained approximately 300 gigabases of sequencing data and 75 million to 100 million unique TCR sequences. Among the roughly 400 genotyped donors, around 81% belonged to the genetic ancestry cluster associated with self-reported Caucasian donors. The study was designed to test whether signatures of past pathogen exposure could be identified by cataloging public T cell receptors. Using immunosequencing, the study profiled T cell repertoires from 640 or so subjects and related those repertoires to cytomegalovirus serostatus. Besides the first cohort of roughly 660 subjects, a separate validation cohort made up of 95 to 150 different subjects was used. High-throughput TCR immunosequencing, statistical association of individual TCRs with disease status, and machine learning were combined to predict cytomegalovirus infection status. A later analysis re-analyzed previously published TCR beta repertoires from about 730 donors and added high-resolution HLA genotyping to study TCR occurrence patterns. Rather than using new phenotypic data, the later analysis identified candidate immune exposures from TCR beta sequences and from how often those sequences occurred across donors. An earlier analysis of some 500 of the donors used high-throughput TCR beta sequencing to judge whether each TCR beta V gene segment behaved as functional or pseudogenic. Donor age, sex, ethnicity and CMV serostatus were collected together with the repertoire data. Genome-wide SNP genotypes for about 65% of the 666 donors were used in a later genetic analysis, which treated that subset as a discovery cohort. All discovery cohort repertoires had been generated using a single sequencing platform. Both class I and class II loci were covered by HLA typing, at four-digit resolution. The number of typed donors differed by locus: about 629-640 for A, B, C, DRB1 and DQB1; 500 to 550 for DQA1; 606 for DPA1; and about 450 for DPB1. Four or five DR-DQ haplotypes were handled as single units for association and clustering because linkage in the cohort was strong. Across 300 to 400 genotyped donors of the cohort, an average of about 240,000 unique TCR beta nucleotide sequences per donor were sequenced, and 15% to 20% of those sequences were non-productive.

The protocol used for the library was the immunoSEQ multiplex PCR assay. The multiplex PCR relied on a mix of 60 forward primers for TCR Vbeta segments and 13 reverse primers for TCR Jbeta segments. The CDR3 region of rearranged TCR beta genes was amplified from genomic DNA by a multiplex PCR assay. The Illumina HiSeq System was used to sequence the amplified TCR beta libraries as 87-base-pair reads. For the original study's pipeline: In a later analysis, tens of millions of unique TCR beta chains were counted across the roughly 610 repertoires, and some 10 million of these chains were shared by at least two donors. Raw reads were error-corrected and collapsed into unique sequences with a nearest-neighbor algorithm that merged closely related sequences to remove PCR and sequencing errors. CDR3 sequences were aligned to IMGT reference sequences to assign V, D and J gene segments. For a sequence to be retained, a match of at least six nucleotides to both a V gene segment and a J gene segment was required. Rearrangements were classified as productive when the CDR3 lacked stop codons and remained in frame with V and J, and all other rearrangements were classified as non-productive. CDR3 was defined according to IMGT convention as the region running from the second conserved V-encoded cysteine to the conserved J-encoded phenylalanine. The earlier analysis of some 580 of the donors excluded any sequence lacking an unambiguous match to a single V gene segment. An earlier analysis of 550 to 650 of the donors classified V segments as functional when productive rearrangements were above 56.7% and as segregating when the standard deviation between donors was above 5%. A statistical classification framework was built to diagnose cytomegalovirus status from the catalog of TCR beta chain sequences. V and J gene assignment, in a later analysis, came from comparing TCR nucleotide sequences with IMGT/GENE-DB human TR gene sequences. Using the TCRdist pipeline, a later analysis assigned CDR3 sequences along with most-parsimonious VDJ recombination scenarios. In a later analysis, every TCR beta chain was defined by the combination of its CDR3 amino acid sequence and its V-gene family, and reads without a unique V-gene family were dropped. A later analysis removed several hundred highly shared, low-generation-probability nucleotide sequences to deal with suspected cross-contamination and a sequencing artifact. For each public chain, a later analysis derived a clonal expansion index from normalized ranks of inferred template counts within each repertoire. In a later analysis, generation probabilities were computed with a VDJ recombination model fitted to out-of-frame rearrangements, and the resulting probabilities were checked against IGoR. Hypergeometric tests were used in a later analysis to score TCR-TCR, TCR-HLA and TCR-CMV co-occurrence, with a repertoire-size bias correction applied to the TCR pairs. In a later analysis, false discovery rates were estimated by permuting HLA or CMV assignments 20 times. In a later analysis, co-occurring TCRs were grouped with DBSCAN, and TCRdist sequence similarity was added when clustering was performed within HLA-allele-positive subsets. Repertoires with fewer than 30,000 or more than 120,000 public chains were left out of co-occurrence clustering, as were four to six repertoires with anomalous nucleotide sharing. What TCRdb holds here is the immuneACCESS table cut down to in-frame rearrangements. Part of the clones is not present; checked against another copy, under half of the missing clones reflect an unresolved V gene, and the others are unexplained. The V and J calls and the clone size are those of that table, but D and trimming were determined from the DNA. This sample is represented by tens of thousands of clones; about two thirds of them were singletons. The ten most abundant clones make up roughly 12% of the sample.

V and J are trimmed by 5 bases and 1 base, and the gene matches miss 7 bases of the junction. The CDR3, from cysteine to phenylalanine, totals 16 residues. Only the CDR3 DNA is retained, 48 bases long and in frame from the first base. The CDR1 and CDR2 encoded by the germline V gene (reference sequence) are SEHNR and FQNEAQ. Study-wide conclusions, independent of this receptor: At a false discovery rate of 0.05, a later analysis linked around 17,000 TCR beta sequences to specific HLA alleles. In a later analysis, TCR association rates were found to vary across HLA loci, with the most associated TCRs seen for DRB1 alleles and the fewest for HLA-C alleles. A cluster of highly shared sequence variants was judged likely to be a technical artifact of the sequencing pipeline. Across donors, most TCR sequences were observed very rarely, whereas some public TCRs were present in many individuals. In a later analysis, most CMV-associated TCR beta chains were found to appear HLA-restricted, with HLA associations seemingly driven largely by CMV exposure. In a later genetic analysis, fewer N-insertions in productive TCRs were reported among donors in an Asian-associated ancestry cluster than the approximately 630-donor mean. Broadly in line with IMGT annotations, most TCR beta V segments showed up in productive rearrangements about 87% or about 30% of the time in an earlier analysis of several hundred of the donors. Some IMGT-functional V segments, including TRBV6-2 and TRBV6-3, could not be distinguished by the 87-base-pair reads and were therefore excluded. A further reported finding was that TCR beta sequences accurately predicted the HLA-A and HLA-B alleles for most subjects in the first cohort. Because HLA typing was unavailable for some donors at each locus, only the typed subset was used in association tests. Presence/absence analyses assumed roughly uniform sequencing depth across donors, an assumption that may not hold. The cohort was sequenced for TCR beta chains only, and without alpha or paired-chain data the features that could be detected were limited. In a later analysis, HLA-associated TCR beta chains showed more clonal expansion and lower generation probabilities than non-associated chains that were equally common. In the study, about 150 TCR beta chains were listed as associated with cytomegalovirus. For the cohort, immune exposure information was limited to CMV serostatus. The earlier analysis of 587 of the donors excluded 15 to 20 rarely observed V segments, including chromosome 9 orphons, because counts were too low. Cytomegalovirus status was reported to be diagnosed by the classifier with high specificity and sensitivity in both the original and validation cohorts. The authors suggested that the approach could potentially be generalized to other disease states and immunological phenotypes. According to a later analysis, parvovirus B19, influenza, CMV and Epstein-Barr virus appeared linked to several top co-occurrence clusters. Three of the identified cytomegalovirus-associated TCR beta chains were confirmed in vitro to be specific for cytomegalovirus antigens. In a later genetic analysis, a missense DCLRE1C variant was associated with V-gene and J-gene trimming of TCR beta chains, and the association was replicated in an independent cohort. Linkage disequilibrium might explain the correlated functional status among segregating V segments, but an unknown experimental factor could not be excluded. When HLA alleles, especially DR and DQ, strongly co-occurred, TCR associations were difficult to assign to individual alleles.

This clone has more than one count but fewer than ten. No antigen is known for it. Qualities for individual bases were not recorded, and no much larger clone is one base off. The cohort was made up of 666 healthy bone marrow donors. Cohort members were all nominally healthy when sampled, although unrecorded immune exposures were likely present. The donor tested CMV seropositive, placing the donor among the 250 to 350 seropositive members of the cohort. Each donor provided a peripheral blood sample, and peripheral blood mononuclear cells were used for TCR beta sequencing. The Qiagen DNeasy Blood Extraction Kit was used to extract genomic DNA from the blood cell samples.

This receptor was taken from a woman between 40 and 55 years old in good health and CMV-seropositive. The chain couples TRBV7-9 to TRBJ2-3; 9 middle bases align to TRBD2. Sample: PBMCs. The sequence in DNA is TGTGCCAGCAGCGCTGGAGCGGGGGGACGCACAGATACGCAGTATTTT. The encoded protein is CASSAGAGGRTDTQYF.